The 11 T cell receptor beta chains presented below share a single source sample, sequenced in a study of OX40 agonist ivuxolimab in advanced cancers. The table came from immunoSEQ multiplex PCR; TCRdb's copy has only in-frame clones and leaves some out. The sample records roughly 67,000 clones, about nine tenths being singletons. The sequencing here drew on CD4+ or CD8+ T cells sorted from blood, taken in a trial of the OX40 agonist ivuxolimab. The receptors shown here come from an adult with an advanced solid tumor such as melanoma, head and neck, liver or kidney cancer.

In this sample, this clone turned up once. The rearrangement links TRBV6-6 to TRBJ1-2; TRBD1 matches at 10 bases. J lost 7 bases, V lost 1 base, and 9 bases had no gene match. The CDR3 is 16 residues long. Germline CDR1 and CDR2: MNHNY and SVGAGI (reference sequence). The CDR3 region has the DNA TGTGCCAGCAGTTACTATCGGACAGGGGGAGGGCCTGGCTACACCTTC. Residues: CASSYYRTGGGPGYTF.

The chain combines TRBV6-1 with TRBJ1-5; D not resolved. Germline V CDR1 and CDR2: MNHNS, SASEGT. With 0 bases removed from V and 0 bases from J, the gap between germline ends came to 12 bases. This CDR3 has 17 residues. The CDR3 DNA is TGTGCCAGCAGTGAAGCATCGGGTTTTTTTAGCAATCAGCCCCAGCATTTT. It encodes CASSEASGFFSNQPQHF.

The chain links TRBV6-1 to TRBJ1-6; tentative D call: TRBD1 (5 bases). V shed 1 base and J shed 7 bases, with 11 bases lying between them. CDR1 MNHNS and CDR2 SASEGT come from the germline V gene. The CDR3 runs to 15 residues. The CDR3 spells CASSEVWGTNSPLHF. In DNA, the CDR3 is TGTGCCAGCAGTGAAGTCTGGGGCACCAATTCACCCCTCCACTTT.

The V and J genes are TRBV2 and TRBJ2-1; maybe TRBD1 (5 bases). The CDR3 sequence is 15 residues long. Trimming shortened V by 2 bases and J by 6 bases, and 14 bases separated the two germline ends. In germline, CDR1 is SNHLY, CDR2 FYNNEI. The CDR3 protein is CASSEQGLGSNEQFF. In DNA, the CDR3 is TGTGCCAGCAGTGAACAGGGTTTGGGTTCCAATGAGCAGTTCTTC.

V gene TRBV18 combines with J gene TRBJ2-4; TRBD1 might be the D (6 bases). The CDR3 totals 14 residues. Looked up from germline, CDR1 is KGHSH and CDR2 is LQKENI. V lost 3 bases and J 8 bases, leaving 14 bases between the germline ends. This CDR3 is CASSPVRQVDIQYF. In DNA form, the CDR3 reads TGTGCCAGCTCACCCGTGAGACAGGTTGACATTCAGTACTTC.

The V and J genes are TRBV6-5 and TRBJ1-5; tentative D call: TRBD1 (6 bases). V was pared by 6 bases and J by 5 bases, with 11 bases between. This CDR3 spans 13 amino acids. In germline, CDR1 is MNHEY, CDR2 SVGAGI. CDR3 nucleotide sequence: TGTGCCAGCAGACAGACAGGATATCAGCCCCAGCATTTT. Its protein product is CASRQTGYQPQHF.

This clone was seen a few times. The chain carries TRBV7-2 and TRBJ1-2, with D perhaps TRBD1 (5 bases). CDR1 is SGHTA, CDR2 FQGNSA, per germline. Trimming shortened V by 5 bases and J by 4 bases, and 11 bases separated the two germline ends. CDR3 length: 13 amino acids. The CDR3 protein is CASSQPGGYGYTF. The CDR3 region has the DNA TGTGCCAGCAGCCAGCCTGGGGGCTATGGCTACACCTTC.

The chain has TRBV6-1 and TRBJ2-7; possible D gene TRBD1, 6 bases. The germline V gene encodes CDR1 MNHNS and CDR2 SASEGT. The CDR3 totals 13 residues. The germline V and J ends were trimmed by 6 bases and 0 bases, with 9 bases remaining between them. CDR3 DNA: TGTGCCAGCAGACGGGACACCTCCTACGAGCAGTACTTC. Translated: CASRRDTSYEQYF.

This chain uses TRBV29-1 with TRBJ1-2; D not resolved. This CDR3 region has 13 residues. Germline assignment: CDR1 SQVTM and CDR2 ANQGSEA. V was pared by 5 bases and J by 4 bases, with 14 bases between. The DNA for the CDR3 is TGCAGCGTTTTAAGGAACCCCGTCTATGGCTACACCTTC. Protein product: CSVLRNPVYGYTF.

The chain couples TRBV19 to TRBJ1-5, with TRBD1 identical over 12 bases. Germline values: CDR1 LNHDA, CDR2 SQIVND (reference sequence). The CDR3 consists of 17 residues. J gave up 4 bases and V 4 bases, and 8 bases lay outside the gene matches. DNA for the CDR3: TGTGCCAGTAGTACCCTAGGGACAGGGGGCCGGAATCAGCCCCAGCATTTT. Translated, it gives CASSTLGTGGRNQPQHF.

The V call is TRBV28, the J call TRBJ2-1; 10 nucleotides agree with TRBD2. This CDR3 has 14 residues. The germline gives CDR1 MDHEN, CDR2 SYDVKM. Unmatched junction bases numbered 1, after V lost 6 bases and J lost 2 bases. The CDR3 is CASRLAGAYNEQFF. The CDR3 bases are TGTGCCAGCAGGCTAGCGGGAGCCTACAATGAGCAGTTCTTC.